This T cell receptor (beta chain) stems from a study of PD-1 blockade in classical Hodgkin lymphoma. This sample's time point: cycle 4 day 1 (C4D1), after less than 7 weeks of nivolumab. All patients experienced relapse after autologous stem cell transplantation, and brentuximab vedotin exposure was variable. Germline V gene lookup returns CDR1 KGHSH and CDR2 LQKENI. Germline trimming cut 8 bases from V and 5 bases from J; bases unmatched to any gene: 10. The CDR3 loop spans 15 amino acids. Measured with immunoSEQ multiplex PCR; TCRdb has only the in-frame clones, and not every one. The data contain more than 20,000 clones, approximately 88% of them singletons. Study-wide results and caveats: CD8+ TCR diversity did not rise significantly by C4D1, unlike CD4+. Similar baseline diversity was found in complete responders and newly diagnosed patients.

Of note for this clone: Its cognate antigen is unknown.

This receptor was obtained from a human donor with classical Hodgkin lymphoma. The starting material was peripheral blood mononuclear cells (PBMCs), obtained before the fourth cycle of nivolumab. V and J are TRBV18 and TRBJ2-2, with 8 bases identical to TRBD1. DNA for the CDR3: TGTGCCAGCGCGACAGGGGACCCATTGACCGGGGAGCTGTTTTTT. Its translation: CASATGDPLTGELFF.